Shown below are 8 T cell receptor beta chains from a single sample sequenced in a study of glioma-infiltrating T cells after dendritic cell vaccination. The time point is: after dendritic cell vaccination, including at tumor progression/relapse. Data came from immunoSEQ multiplex PCR; TCRdb stores just in-frame clones and leaves some out. This table holds 85,000 or so clones, 85% found once. This specimen consisted of blood, obtained after dendritic cell vaccination. The receptors stem from a human donor with glioblastoma.

The chain links TRBV7-8 to TRBJ2-7; 7 bases line up with TRBD1. The CDR3 spans 18 residues. V shed 0 bases, J shed 0 bases, and the junction held 11 bases outside the gene matches. Germline V lookup: CDR1 SGHVS, CDR2 FQNEAQ. The CDR3 coding sequence is TGTGCCAGCAGCTTAGCGCTCGGACAGGCCATAAACTCCTACGAGCAGTACTTC. Amino acids: CASSLALGQAINSYEQYF.

This sequence joins TRBV9 and TRBJ2-3, with TRBD2 matching over 9 bases. The CDR3 has 18 amino acids. V was pared by 0 bases and J by 5 bases, with 13 bases of the junction left unmatched. Germline lookup yields CDR1 SGDLS and CDR2 YYNGEE. CDR3 sequence: CASSVASMGGGAKDTQYF. The CDR3 DNA reads as TGTGCCAGCAGCGTAGCGTCCATGGGCGGGGGGGCGAAAGATACGCAGTATTTT.

The chain couples TRBV28 to TRBJ2-7, with D perhaps matching TRBD2 (6 bases). V dropped 5 bases and J dropped 2 bases, with 13 bases sitting between them. The CDR3 covers 14 residues. The germline gives CDR1 MDHEN, CDR2 SYDVKM. The CDR3 bases are TGTGCCAGCAGTCAGGGAGGTGCCACCTACGAGCAGTACTTC. Protein product: CASSQGGATYEQYF.

The J gene is TRBJ2-5, the V gene TRBV5-1; D possibly corresponds to TRBD1 (6 bases). V gave up 4 bases and J gave up 5 bases, with 18 bases separating them. The germline V gene encodes CDR1 SGHRS and CDR2 YFSETQ. CDR3 length equals 15 residues. CDR3 DNA sequence: TGCGCCAGCAGCCCCCTCCCGACAGGCGGGGAGACCCAGTACTTC. It is translated as CASSPLPTGGETQYF. The full variable domain, its missing parts supplied by reference TRBV5-1 and TRBJ2-5, is KAGVTQTPRYLIKTRGQQVTLSCSPISGHRSVSWYQQTPGQGLQFLFEYFSETQRNKGNFPGRFSGRQFSNSRSEMNVSTLELGDSALYLCASSPLPTGGETQYFGPGTRLLVL.

The V gene is TRBV9, the J gene TRBJ2-1; TRBD2 aligns across 8 bases. V lost 4 bases and J lost 3; bases outside the gene matches: 9. CDR1 and CDR2 (germline): SGDLS, YYNGEE. The CDR3 length is 16 residues. CDR3 DNA: TGTGCCAGCAGCTCAGGGATAGCGGGATTCTACAATGAGCAGTTCTTC. It translates to CASSSGIAGFYNEQFF.

This clone has a handful of counts. CDR3 sequence (DNA): TGTGCCAGTAGTACCTCTCTCACAGATACGCAGTATTTT. Translating it yields CASSTSLTDTQYF. The chain carries TRBV19 and TRBJ2-3; D gene ambiguous. Germline V gene sequence: CDR1 LNHDA, CDR2 SQIVND (reference sequence). The V end lost 4 bases, the J end lost 2 bases, and 7 bases lay between the germline ends. This CDR3 has 13 residues.

CDR3 amino acids: CASSQDRGTEAFF. CDR3 nucleotides: TGTGCCAGCAGTCAGGACAGGGGCACTGAAGCTTTCTTT. The V gene is TRBV2, the J gene TRBJ1-1; TRBD1 matches at 9 bases. V gave up 5 bases and J gave up 4 bases; unmatched junction bases: 2. The CDR3 loop spans 13 amino acids. Germline assignment: CDR1 SNHLY and CDR2 FYNNEI.

V usage is TRBV5-4 and J usage is TRBJ2-7; 7 bases agree with TRBD2. CDR1 and CDR2 from the germline V gene are SGHNT and YYREEE (reference sequence). J was trimmed by 0 bases and V by 5 bases; bases with no gene match: 8. The CDR3 runs to 15 residues. The CDR3 nucleotides are TGTGCCAGCAGTATGACTAGCAGCCGCTCCTACGAGCAGTACTTC. Its translation: CASSMTSSRSYEQYF. The complete variable domain, with remaining parts taken from reference TRBV5-4 and TRBJ2-7, reads ETGVTQSPTHLIKTRGQQVTLRCSSQSGHNTVSWYQQALGQGPQFIFQYYREEENGRGNFPPRFSGLQFPNYSSELNVNALELDDSALYLCASSMTSSRSYEQYFGPGTRLTVT.